This passage covers 9 T cell receptor beta chains from one sample sequenced in a study of response to subunit inactivated influenza vaccine. TCRdb redid the calling of the RT-PCR reads with MiXCR, one entry per CDR3 protein. The repertoire includes about 540,000 distinct CDR3 sequences, around 13% of them detected once, and 11% sits in the top ten. This specimen was PBMCs from blood, taken about 12 days after vaccination. These receptors were taken from a man aged 50 to 59 who received an inactivated influenza vaccine.

The chain couples TRBV7-9 to TRBJ2-2, with D unclear. Germline CDR1 SEHNR, CDR2 FQNEAQ (reference sequence). The CDR3 contains 14 residues. The V end was cut by 5 bases, the J end by 4 bases, with 11 bases between. The CDR3: CASSLGKITGELFF. The CDR3 coding sequence is TGTGCCAGCAGCCTAGGAAAAATCACCGGGGAGCTGTTTTTT. The whole variable domain, filled in from reference TRBV7-9 and TRBJ2-2, reads DTGVSQNPRHKITKRGQNVTFRCDPISEHNRLYWYRQTLGQGPEFLTYFQNEAQLEKSRLLSDRFSAERPKGSFSTLEIQRTEQGDSAMYLCASSLGKITGELFFGEGSRLTVL.

This clonotype showed up many times. The chain uses TRBV7-2 and TRBJ1-2; D is unclear. This CDR3 spans 14 amino acids. The V and J ends lost 5 bases and 5 bases respectively, with 15 bases between them. CDR1 is SGHTA, CDR2 FQGNSA, per germline. CDR3 bases: TGTGCCAGCAGCCCTGCAACAGCGAAGTATGGCTACACCTTC. It yields the protein CASSPATAKYGYTF.

J is TRBJ1-2 and V is TRBV7-9; 7 bases line up with TRBD1. Germline-derived CDR1 and CDR2 are SEHNR and FQNEAQ (reference sequence). This CDR3 is built from 14 residues. The ends lost 2 bases at V and 4 bases at J; junction bases unmatched: 4. DNA of the CDR3: TGTGCCAGCAGCTTAACAGGGGCCACCTATGGCTACACCTTC. It codes for CASSLTGATYGYTF.

The rearrangement joins TRBV4-3 to TRBJ1-2, with D perhaps matching TRBD1 (6 bases). Germline V gene data show CDR1 as LGHNA and CDR2 as YSLEER. Trimming took off 4 bases at V and 10 bases at J, with 13 bases between the two ends. The CDR3 loop spans 12 amino acids. Here the CDR3 DNA reads TGCGCCAGCAGCCTACAGGGTGTGGACTACACCTTC. As protein: CASSLQGVDYTF.

This clonotype has ten or more counts. The V call is TRBV5-1, the J call TRBJ1-6; 9 bases are shared with TRBD1. Per the germline V gene, CDR1 is SGHRS and CDR2 is YFSETQ. The CDR3 contains 15 residues. V lost 4 bases and J lost 7; bases outside the gene matches: 6. The DNA of the CDR3 is TGCGCCAGCAGCGACGGGACAGGGTGGAATTCACCCCTCCACTTT. This translates into CASSDGTGWNSPLHF.

The V gene is TRBV28, the J gene TRBJ2-7; 11 bases match TRBD1. Trimming removed 10 bases from V and 3 bases from J; junction bases left unmatched: 11. Germline CDR1 reads MDHEN; CDR2 reads SYDVKM. The CDR3 contains 15 residues. The CDR3 loop is CAIGGRDRGYYEQYF. DNA of the CDR3: TGTGCCATCGGTGGCCGGGACAGGGGGTACTACGAGCAGTACTTC.

This clonotype was detected a few times. The chain carries TRBV24-1 and TRBJ2-5; D may be TRBD1 or TRBD2 (6 bases each). Germline CDR1 and CDR2: KGHDR and SFDVKD. Trimming removed 3 bases at V and 5 bases at J, with 18 bases between. This CDR3 region has 16 residues. The CDR3 nucleotides read TGTGCCACCAGTGATCGGCTACCAGGGGCGGGGGAGACCCAGTACTTC. Protein product: CATSDRLPGAGETQYF.

Only a few counts were recorded for this clonotype. The chain uses TRBV18 and TRBJ2-3; 12 bases agree with TRBD2. The junction had 5 bases not matched to a gene; V was cut back by 2 bases and J by 2 bases. Germline CDR1 and CDR2: KGHSH and LQKENI. CDR3 length: 17 residues. CDR3 DNA: TGTGCCAGCTCACCAGGGACTAGCGGGCGCTCCACAGATACGCAGTATTTT. Its protein is CASSPGTSGRSTDTQYF.

This clonotype has a count of ten or more. The chain combines TRBV29-1 with TRBJ2-7; no definite D call. V shed 6 bases and J shed 2 bases, with 11 bases lying between them. This CDR3 has 12 amino acids. Germline CDR1 is SQVTM and CDR2 is ANQGSEA. CDR3 coding DNA: TGCAGCGTCCGGACCGCAACCTACGAGCAGTACTTC. It is translated as CSVRTATYEQYF.